The 5 T cell receptor beta chains in this list originate from one sample, sequenced in a study of Ad26.COV2.S vaccination and SARS-CoV-2 variants. The protocol was immunoSEQ multiplex PCR, while the TCRdb copy is restricted to in-frame clones and leaves out a portion. The table shows about 350,000 clones, with roughly 81% occurring only once. Treatment meaning: around 19 received Ad26.COV2.S at low or high dose, single or two shots; five or six received placebo; per-sample allocation not given. The samples date from day 63 after the first vaccine or placebo injection. The sample consisted of peripheral blood, taken in a trial of Ad26.COV2.S vaccine versus placebo. Source of these receptors: a person between 18 and 60 years old who received the Ad26.COV2.S COVID-19 vaccine or a placebo.

The chain couples TRBV24-1 to TRBJ2-7; the match to TRBD2 covers 8 bases. The germline V gene encodes CDR1 KGHDR and CDR2 SFDVKD. Trimming took 9 bases from V and 5 from J; bases not matched to a gene: 5. This CDR3 comprises 12 residues. CDR3 sequence: CATGKTSDEQYF. CDR3 DNA: TGTGCCACCGGGAAGACTAGCGACGAGCAGTACTTC.

The rearrangement uses TRBV5-1 and TRBJ2-5; TRBD1 agrees at 7 bases. The CDR3 length is 14 residues. In germline, CDR1 is SGHRS, CDR2 YFSETQ. Trimming at V came to 2 bases and at J to 2 bases, leaving 3 bases not matched to a gene. The CDR3 is CASSLGDSQETQYF. The CDR3 bases are TGCGCCAGCAGCTTAGGGGACAGTCAAGAGACCCAGTACTTC.

This clone was seen once. This chain joins TRBV2 and TRBJ2-3; weak D call: TRBD1 (5 bases). This CDR3 comprises 13 residues. Germline-derived CDR1 and CDR2 are SNHLY and FYNNEI. V was cut by 3 bases and J by 7 bases, with 11 bases left in between. In DNA, the CDR3 is TGTGCCAGCAGTGAGGAGACAGCCCATACGCAGTATTTT. It encodes CASSEETAHTQYF.

CDR3 DNA: TGTGCCAGCAGCCGCACGGCTAGCGGGAGTCCCACAGATACGCAGTATTTT. Protein: CASSRTASGSPTDTQYF. This chain uses TRBV7-9 with TRBJ2-3; 10 bases are a match to TRBD2. This CDR3 region has 17 residues. V was pared by 5 bases and J by 2 bases, with 10 bases of the junction left unmatched. Per the germline V gene, CDR1 is SEHNR and CDR2 is FQNEAQ (reference sequence).

The chain carries TRBV7-9 and TRBJ2-3; 12 nucleotides match TRBD2. The germline gives CDR1 SEHNR, CDR2 FQNEAQ (reference sequence). Trimming cost V 1 base and J 2 bases; bases outside gene matches: 1. There are 16 residues in the CDR3. The CDR3 is CASSLGLAGVTDTQYF. In nucleotides, the CDR3 is TGTGCCAGCAGCTTAGGACTAGCGGGAGTCACAGATACGCAGTATTTT.